Listed here is a single T cell receptor (beta chain). CDR3 length: 13 residues. CDR1 is WNHNN, CDR2 SYGVQD, per germline (reference sequence). With 2 bases removed from V and 6 bases from J, the gap between germline ends came to 10 bases. In terms of age and location, participants ranged from about 18 to 95 years and lived in about 25 US areas. Participants had their cohort set by participant-reported clinical history. This entry comes from a study of blood T cell repertoires in COVID-19. Across the study: PBMCs, B-cell-depleted T cells, or T cells were the source of the cDNA or gDNA that made up the material.

Authors' methods: Amplification from reference gene primers served as the basis for estimated nucleated cell counts. Generated by immunoSEQ multiplex PCR, the TCRdb table keeps only in-frame clones and is missing some. The V and J calls and clone size were taken over from that table, and D and trimming were inferred from the DNA. The sample lists approximately 220,000 clones, 75% to 90% occurring once. This TCR came from a woman aged 18-29 years in a cohort exposed to, infected with or recovered from COVID-19 (not recorded which). The rearrangement links TRBV10-1 to TRBJ1-1; no clear D gene. The sequenced sample consisted of PBMCs or T cells enriched from blood (not recorded which). CDR3 DNA sequence: TGCGCCAGCAGTGAGAACCTGAGGGCTGAAGCTTTCTTT. It specifies CASSENLRAEAFF.